The 22 T cell receptor beta chains given below trace back to one sample, sequenced in a study of cytomegalovirus exposure and HLA in healthy donors. 60 Vbeta and 13 Jbeta primers were used in PCR. Assay: immunoSEQ multiplex PCR; the TCRdb copy retains only in-frame clones and omits some. The data hold fewer than 100,000 clones, with around 80% observed a single time. The sample consisted of PBMCs. Receptors were obtained from a woman aged 55-69 years in good health and CMV-seronegative.

The chain is built from TRBV10-1 and TRBJ1-5; D possibly corresponds to TRBD1 (6 bases). V lost 6 bases and J lost 5, with 11 bases in between. Looked up from germline, CDR1 is WNHNN and CDR2 is SYGVQD (reference sequence). CDR3 length equals 13 residues. The CDR3: CASSPGADQPQHF. CDR3 DNA sequence: TGCGCCAGCAGCCCAGGGGCGGATCAGCCCCAGCATTTT.

Only a few counts were recorded for this clone. The chain carries TRBV6-5 and TRBJ1-1; D ambiguous. The CDR3 runs to 13 residues. V lost 2 bases and J lost 8, with 12 bases in between. CDR1 and CDR2 from the germline V gene are MNHEY and SVGAGI. The CDR3 region has the DNA TGTGCCAGCAGTTACGATCAAGTTGAGGAAGCTTTCTTT. Its translation: CASSYDQVEEAFF.

The rearrangement joins TRBV6-6 to TRBJ2-2; a weak D match, TRBD1 (6 bases). Germline V gene sequence: CDR1 MNHNY, CDR2 SVGAGI (reference sequence). The CDR3 has 13 amino acids. CDR3 in amino acids: CAAPRGPTGELFF. CDR3 nucleotides: TGTGCAGCTCCCAGGGGACCCACCGGGGAGCTGTTTTTT.

The table lists this clone with a count of one. The chain recombines TRBV7-9 with TRBJ1-2, with D unresolved. This CDR3 has 13 residues. CDR1 and CDR2 (germline): SEHNR, FQNEAQ (reference sequence). Between the trimmed V and J ends, which lost 6 bases and 2 bases, there was a span of 10 bases. The CDR3 bases are TGTGCCAGCAGTCCTATCGCCAACTATGGCTACACCTTC. Its protein product is CASSPIANYGYTF.

This clone was seen more than once but under ten times. The chain employs TRBV13 and TRBJ2-1; D perhaps matches TRBD1 (6 bases). CDR1 and CDR2 from the germline V gene are PRHDT and FYEKMQ (reference sequence). The CDR3 consists of 13 residues. V was shortened by 6 bases and J by 12 bases, with 18 bases between the two germline ends. The CDR3: CASSPEGDLGQFF. CDR3 DNA sequence: TGTGCCAGCAGTCCCGAGGGGGATCTAGGGCAGTTCTTC.

The chain recombines TRBV18 with TRBJ2-3; TRBD1 might be the D (5 bases). CDR1 is KGHSH and CDR2 is LQKENI in the germline V gene. The CDR3 extends over 15 amino acids. V dropped 2 bases and J dropped 3 bases, with 12 bases sitting between them. CDR3 coding DNA: TGTGCCAGCTCACCATCTTACCAGGGAACAGATACGCAGTATTTT. Translation gives CASSPSYQGTDTQYF. Supplemented by reference TRBV18 and TRBJ2-3, the full variable domain reads NAGVMQNPRHLVRRRGQEARLRCSPMKGHSHVYWYRQLPEEGLKFMVYLQKENIIDESGMPKERFSAEFPKEGPSILRIQQVVRGDSAAYFCASSPSYQGTDTQYFGPGTRLTVL.

The chain links TRBV5-6 to TRBJ2-5, with a possible D match to TRBD1 (5 bases). The CDR3 has 16 residues. V shed 0 bases and J shed 1 base, with 13 bases lying between them. Germline loops: CDR1 SGHDT, CDR2 YYEEEE. CDR3 sequence (DNA): TGTGCCAGCAGCTTGGGGCAGGGCGGATCCCAAGAGACCCAGTACTTC. Protein product: CASSLGQGGSQETQYF.

The chain employs TRBV2 and TRBJ2-1; no reliable D call. Germline V gives CDR1 SNHLY, CDR2 FYNNEI. The length of the CDR3 is 12 residues. Trimming stripped 6 bases from V and 7 bases from J, with 10 bases between. CDR3 DNA: TGTGCCAGCAGGCAAAGCAAGAATGAGCAGTTCTTC. Amino acids: CASRQSKNEQFF.

The table lists this clone with a few counts. This rearrangement joins TRBV6-5 to TRBJ1-4; tentative D call: TRBD1 (6 bases). The V gene's germline CDR1 is MNHEY and CDR2 SVGAGI. This CDR3 region has 16 residues. The ends were cut back, 0 bases at V and 3 bases at J, with 11 bases in the middle. Written as DNA, the CDR3 is TGTGCCAGCAGTTACTCGTCGGGACAACCTAATGAAAAACTGTTTTTT. Its translation: CASSYSSGQPNEKLFF.

The rearrangement uses TRBV29-1 and TRBJ2-5, with 9 bases that match TRBD1. From germline, CDR1 is SQVTM and CDR2 ANQGSEA. The CDR3 covers 13 residues. The V and J ends lost 1 base and 5 bases, in that order; junction bases with no gene match: 2. CDR3 sequence (DNA): TGCAGCGTTGAAGGGGACAGGGCGGAGACCCAGTACTTC. It translates to CSVEGDRAETQYF.

J is TRBJ2-7 and V is TRBV7-6; 8 bases align to TRBD1. Germline-derived CDR1 and CDR2 are SGHVS and FNYEAQ. CDR3 size: 16 residues. The V and J ends lost 0 bases and 3 bases, in that order; junction bases with no gene match: 7. CDR3 region: CASSLAGQGPLYEQYF. The CDR3, as DNA: TGTGCCAGCAGCTTAGCCGGACAGGGTCCCCTCTACGAGCAGTACTTC.

The CDR3: CASSSRFLAEGTDTQYF. In DNA, the CDR3 is TGTGCCAGCAGCTCGCGTTTTTTAGCAGAAGGCACAGATACGCAGTATTTT. The V call is TRBV7-6, the J call TRBJ2-3; no reliable D call. The CDR3 sequence is 17 residues long. With 4 bases removed from V and 1 base from J, the gap between germline ends came to 18 bases. Looked up from germline, CDR1 is SGHVS and CDR2 is FNYEAQ.

This clone was seen once. V is TRBV27 and J is TRBJ2-1; perhaps TRBD2 as D (6 bases). Germline lookup yields CDR1 MNHEY and CDR2 SMNVEV (reference sequence). Trimming left V 6 bases short and J 0 bases short, with 12 bases between. CDR3 length: 15 residues. CDR3 coding DNA: TGTGCCAGCAGGATTAGCGGCAGCTCCTACAATGAGCAGTTCTTC. Amino acid sequence: CASRISGSSYNEQFF.

This clone was seen more than once but under ten times. Relative to the germline gene, one junction end is altered; a read error may explain this. V and J are TRBV7-2 and TRBJ1-1; possible D gene TRBD1, 6 bases. The CDR3 runs to 13 residues. Germline V gives CDR1 SGHTA, CDR2 FQGNSA. The CDR3 nucleotides are TGTGCCAGCAGCTTAACAGGGAACACTAAAGCTTTCTTT. It yields the protein CASSLTGNTKAFF. Based on the CDR3 plus reference TRBV7-2 and TRBJ1-1, the full variable domain is GAGVSQSPSNKVTEKGKDVELRCDPISGHTALYWYRQSLGQGLEFLIYFQGNSAPDKSGLPSDRFSAERTGGSVSTLTIQRTQQEDSAVYLCASSLTGNTKAFFGQGTRLTVV.

This clone has only a few counts. V usage is TRBV15 and J usage is TRBJ2-3, with D maybe TRBD1 (7 bases). Germline CDR1 and CDR2: LNHNV and YYDKDF (reference sequence). The CDR3 has 17 residues. Trimming cost V 2 bases and J 4 bases, with 19 bases left between them. CDR3 in DNA: TGTGCCACCAGCAGATCCAACAGGGGAGGATTGGCAGATACGCAGTATTTT. Translation gives CATSRSNRGGLADTQYF.

This clone appeared once. J is TRBJ1-1 and V is TRBV6-1; the match to TRBD1 covers 10 bases. Germline loops: CDR1 MNHNS, CDR2 SASEGT. Germline trimming cut 6 bases from V and 6 bases from J; bases unmatched to any gene: 10. This CDR3 has 15 amino acids. CDR3 nucleotides: TGTGCCAGCAGAAAGGGGGACAGGGGTGGGGCTGAAGCTTTCTTT. It is translated as CASRKGDRGGAEAFF.

The chain has TRBV2 and TRBJ1-2; tentatively, D is TRBD1 (5 bases). The CDR3 loop spans 14 amino acids. Germline values: CDR1 SNHLY, CDR2 FYNNEI. Deletions cut 6 bases from V and 3 bases from J, with 14 bases between. Written as DNA, the CDR3 is TGTGCCAGCAGACAAGAAGGGGACTACTATGGCTACACCTTC. It codes for CASRQEGDYYGYTF.

The chain carries TRBV5-1 and TRBJ2-2, with D tentatively TRBD1 (6 bases). Trimming shortened V by 1 base and J by 6 bases, and 16 bases separated the two germline ends. This CDR3 is 16 amino acids long. Per germline, CDR1 SGHRS and CDR2 YFSETQ. The CDR3 loop is CASSLLGQGTAGELFF. The CDR3 nucleotides are TGCGCCAGCAGCTTGCTAGGGCAGGGGACGGCCGGGGAGCTGTTTTTT.

This chain connects TRBV6-5 to TRBJ1-5; possibly TRBD1 for D (5 bases). From germline, CDR1 is MNHEY and CDR2 SVGAGI. The CDR3 has 13 amino acids. V was trimmed by 7 bases and J by 3 bases, leaving 10 bases between them. Written as DNA, the CDR3 is TGTGCCAGCACACCAGGGTACAATCAGCCCCAGCATTTT. This sequence encodes CASTPGYNQPQHF.

The chain combines TRBV29-1 with TRBJ2-6; 11 positions match TRBD1. The CDR3 consists of 15 residues. Looked up from germline, CDR1 is SQVTM and CDR2 is ANQGSEA. Trimming cost V 4 bases and J 2 bases; bases outside gene matches: 1. The CDR3 DNA reads TGCAGCGTTGGGACAGGGGGCGCTGGGGCCAACGTCCTGACTTTC. This sequence encodes CSVGTGGAGANVLTF.

The sample holds one count of this clone. The chain links TRBV11-2 to TRBJ2-3; D possibly corresponds to TRBD2 (6 bases). Deletions cut 1 base from V and 6 bases from J, with 14 bases between. The CDR3 extends over 15 amino acids. Germline V gives CDR1 SGHAT, CDR2 FQNNGV. CDR3 nucleotides: TGTGCCAGCAGCTTAGGTGGGCGGGATGCGGATACGCAGTATTTT. Protein: CASSLGGRDADTQYF.

J is TRBJ2-3 and V is TRBV4-3; 9 bases are a match to TRBD2. The V gene's germline CDR1 is LGHNA and CDR2 YSLEER. The CDR3 has 16 amino acids. J was trimmed by 2 bases and V by 1 base; bases with no gene match: 4. The CDR3 region has the DNA TGCGCCAGCAGCCAAGTAGGCGGGGGGGCCACAGATACGCAGTATTTT. Residues: CASSQVGGGATDTQYF.